The T cell receptor (beta chain) described here comes from a study of T cell responses to AZD1222 COVID-19 vaccine. Study-wide points: Dominant at 160-218 and 743-854, vaccine-associated CD4 TCRs also spanned spike. Nearly half of spike-specific TCRs reportedly target variant regions that are unmutated in the B.1.351 and B.1.1.7 variants. Repertoires were collected only later (after the peak T cell response had occurred).

Turning to this clone: Its antigen is unknown.

Profiling relied on immunoSEQ multiplex PCR, and the TCRdb table lists in-frame clones only, not all of them. Seen here are 120,000 or so clones, around 84% observed once, and the top ten hold 25% to 35%. Timing groups of about 4 and about 12 weeks for second doses were pooled. This CDR3 region has 15 residues. CDR1 is SGHDT and CDR2 is YYEEEE in the germline V gene. The V end was cut by 0 bases, the J end by 3 bases, with 10 bases between. Sample: peripheral blood, taken 28 days after the second AZD1222 dose. This chain uses TRBV5-6 with TRBJ1-5, with TRBD1 as a possible D gene (5 bases). This receptor was taken from an adult who received the AZD1222 COVID-19 vaccine. Here the CDR3 reads CASSLAGTLNQPQHF. The CDR3 DNA is TGTGCCAGCAGCTTGGCCGGGACCCTCAATCAGCCCCAGCATTTT.